This T cell receptor beta chain came from a study of identical twins. Study-wide results and limits: The abundant beta clonotypes from cord blood had fewer insertions, and memory repertoires had none of this. An excess of low generation probability was shown by twin-shared out-of-frame alpha sequences.

TCRdb called the 5' RACE reads again in MiXCR, with one record for every CDR3 protein. The data show approximately 500,000 distinct CDR3 sequences, 20% to 25% seen once. Of note for this clonotype: Antigen specificity is unknown.

CDR3 length: 15 residues. V lost 4 bases to trimming and J lost 0 bases; unmatched junction nucleotides: 5. This same sample was also taken into another study, of T cells expressing NK-cell markers. That investigation notes: Several experiments employed an anti-gamma-delta TCR antibody to confine sorting to alpha-beta TCR T cells. Top CD8+ clonotypes included the dominant CD3+CD56+NKG2C+ clonotypes in six donors.

The chain recombines TRBV12-3 or TRBV12-4 with TRBJ1-1; TRBD1 agrees at 7 bases. This clonotype was sampled from a woman younger than 30 in good health. The sequencing input was CD4+ T cells sorted from blood. CDR3 nucleotides: TGTGCCAGCAGTTCAACAGGGGCAATGAACACTGAAGCTTTCTTT. This codes for CASSSTGAMNTEAFF.